These 12 T cell receptor beta chains came from one sample sequenced in a study of circulating and synovial CD4+ cells in juvenile arthritis (dated by TCRdb to the mid-2010s). The receptor library was made with the immunoSEQ multiplex PCR assay. The table was pulled from immuneACCESS by TCRdb, which kept in-frame rearrangements only. Such tables lose some clones; where checked, under half of the loss comes from unresolved V genes, and the rest has no known cause. This sample has some 30,000 clones in its table, and roughly 93% of those were observed once. 2.9% of the sample is held by the ten biggest clonotypes. The sample taken for sequencing was CD4+ T cells from blood. These receptors all come from a human donor with juvenile idiopathic arthritis.

The chain carries TRBV10-3 and TRBJ2-7, with TRBD2 matching over 13 bases. CDR1 ENHRY and CDR2 SYGVKD come from the germline V gene. V was pared by 1 base and J by 6 bases, with 18 bases of the junction left unmatched. The CDR3 sequence is 20 residues long. This chain's CDR3 is CAISELVAGDFRLAGGEQYF. The CDR3 coding sequence is TGTGCCATCAGTGAGTTGGTCGCGGGCGATTTTCGACTAGCGGGAGGCGAGCAGTACTTC.

J is TRBJ2-7 and V is TRBV27; 13 bases are shared with TRBD2. V lost 9 bases to trimming and J lost 5 bases; unmatched junction nucleotides: 4. The CDR3 spans 13 residues. CDR1 is MNHEY, CDR2 SMNVEV, per germline (reference sequence). Written as DNA, the CDR3 is TGTGCCAGTCGACTAGCGGGAGGCCACGAGCAGTACTTC. Encoded protein: CASRLAGGHEQYF.

This chain joins TRBV5-1 and TRBJ2-7; D gene ambiguous. V was shortened by 4 bases and J by 0 bases, with 17 bases between the two germline ends. This CDR3 is 16 amino acids long. Germline CDR1 and CDR2: SGHRS and YFSETQ. Written as DNA, the CDR3 is TGCGCCAGCAGCCTAACACTTCAACCTAGCTCCTACGAGCAGTACTTC. This gives the protein CASSLTLQPSSYEQYF.

The chain carries TRBV28 and TRBJ1-4, with 7 bases matching TRBD1. V shed 3 bases and J 4 bases; nucleotides not matched to a gene: 8. Germline V gene sequence: CDR1 MDHEN, CDR2 SYDVKM. CDR3 length: 16 amino acids. CDR3 sequence reads: CASSFIRTGVNEKLFF. CDR3 bases: TGTGCCAGCAGTTTTATACGGACAGGTGTTAATGAAAAACTGTTTTTT.

The chain uses TRBV6-1 and TRBJ1-2, with 12 bases lining up with TRBD1. The V gene end was trimmed by 2 bases and the J gene end by 5 bases; junction bases not matched to a gene: 3. There are 15 residues in the CDR3. Germline loops: CDR1 MNHNS, CDR2 SASEGT. Written as DNA, the CDR3 is TGTGCCAGCAGTGAAAGGGACAGGGGGCCATATGGCTACACCTTC. This encodes CASSERDRGPYGYTF.

V gene TRBV7-2 combines with J gene TRBJ2-7, with D possibly being TRBD1 (5 bases). The CDR3 totals 13 residues. Looked up from germline, CDR1 is SGHTA and CDR2 is FQGNSA. Trimming took off 5 bases at V and 0 bases at J, with 8 bases between the two ends. CDR3 DNA: TGTGCCAGCAGCCCACAGGTCTCCTACGAGCAGTACTTC. Translating it yields CASSPQVSYEQYF.

V and J are TRBV6-1 and TRBJ1-1, with a tentative D call TRBD1 (6 bases). Germline V lookup: CDR1 MNHNS, CDR2 SASEGT. This CDR3 has 14 residues. V was cut by 7 bases and J by 4 bases, with 16 bases left in between. The CDR3 DNA reads as TGTGCCAGCACTCCCGAGGGGGGGGGCACTGAAGCTTTCTTT. Translation: CASTPEGGGTEAFF.

This chain joins TRBV28 and TRBJ2-5, with TRBD2 matching over 7 bases. This CDR3 comprises 14 residues. Germline values: CDR1 MDHEN, CDR2 SYDVKM. With V trimmed by 6 bases and J by 5 bases, 9 bases remained unmatched. The CDR3 DNA is TGTGCCAGCAGGAGTGGTCACGGGAGGGAGACCCAGTACTTC. It encodes CASRSGHGRETQYF.

The V and J genes are TRBV27 and TRBJ1-3; no clear D gene. Trimming removed 0 bases from V and 0 bases from J, with 9 bases in between. Germline CDR1 and CDR2: MNHEY and SMNVEV (reference sequence). This CDR3 spans 16 amino acids. The CDR3 here is CASSLSMSSSGNTIYF. The CDR3 nucleotides are TGTGCCAGCAGTTTATCTATGTCTAGCTCTGGAAACACCATATATTTT.

The V gene is TRBV2, the J gene TRBJ2-1; TRBD2 matches 14 bases. CDR3 length: 15 residues. Germline V gene lookup returns CDR1 SNHLY and CDR2 FYNNEI. Trimming at V came to 5 bases and at J to 9 bases, leaving 6 bases not matched to a gene. The CDR3 is CASSMGLAGASEQFF. DNA for the CDR3: TGTGCCAGCAGTATGGGACTAGCGGGAGCCAGTGAGCAGTTCTTC.

The genes are TRBV12-2 and TRBJ2-5; the table assigns TRBD2, which was not confirmed against the DNA. TRBV12-2 corresponds to a pseudogene. This CDR3 is built from 14 residues. The CDR3: CASRLAGEVETQYF. The CDR3, as DNA: TGTGCAAGTCGCTTAGCCGGTGAGGTAGAGACCCAGTACTTC.

The chain links TRBV7-3 to TRBJ2-7, with 8 bases aligning to TRBD2. Unmatched junction bases numbered 11, after V lost 5 bases and J lost 5 bases. The CDR3 covers 15 residues. The V gene's germline CDR1 is SGHTA and CDR2 FQGTGA. The CDR3 nucleotides read TGTGCCAGCAGCCCCCGGGGTAGCGGGATGGACGAGCAGTACTTC. It yields the protein CASSPRGSGMDEQYF.